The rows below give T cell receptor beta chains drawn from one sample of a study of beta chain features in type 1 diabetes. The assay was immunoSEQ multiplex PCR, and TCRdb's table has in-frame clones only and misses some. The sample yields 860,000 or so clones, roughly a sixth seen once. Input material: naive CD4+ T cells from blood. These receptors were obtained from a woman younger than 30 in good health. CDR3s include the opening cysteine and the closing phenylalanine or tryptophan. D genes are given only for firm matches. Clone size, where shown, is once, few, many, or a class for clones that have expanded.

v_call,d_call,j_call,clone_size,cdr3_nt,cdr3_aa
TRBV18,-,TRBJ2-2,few,TGTGCCAGCTCACCGCCGGGACTGCTGAACACCGGGGAGCTGTTTTTT,CASSPPGLLNTGELFF
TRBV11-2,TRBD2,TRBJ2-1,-,TGTGCCAGCAGCTTAGGAGCCCTCGGGGTAGCGGGGATCTACAATGAGCAGTTCTTC,CASSLGALGVAGIYNEQFF
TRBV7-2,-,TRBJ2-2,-,TGTGCCAGCAGCTTAGTAAGGGCCGTCGGCCTCGGGGAGCTGTTTTTT,CASSLVRAVGLGELFF
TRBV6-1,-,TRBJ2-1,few,TGTGCCAGCAGTGAAGCGACAAGGCGCCTTAGGAATGAGCAGTTCTTC,CASSEATRRLRNEQFF
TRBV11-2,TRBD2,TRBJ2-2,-,TGTGCCAGCAGCCCGAATCTAGCGGGAGCCGGGGAGCTGTTTTTT,CASSPNLAGAGELFF
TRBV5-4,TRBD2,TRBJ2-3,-,TGTGCCAGCAGCTTGAGGTCGGGAGGGTTGGATACGCAGTATTTT,CASSLRSGGLDTQYF
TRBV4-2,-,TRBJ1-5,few,TGTGCCAGCAGCCAAGATTGGACAGATAGCAATCAGCCCCAGCATTTT,CASSQDWTDSNQPQHF
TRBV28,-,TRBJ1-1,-,TGTGCCAGCAGTTTGGACAGATGGATCGCTGAAGCTTTCTTT,CASSLDRWIAEAFF
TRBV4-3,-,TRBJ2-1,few,TGCGCCAGCAGCCAAGATGTTTACTACAATGAGCAGTTCTTC,CASSQDVYYNEQFF
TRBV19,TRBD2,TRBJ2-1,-,TGTGCCAGTAGCCCGAAAACAGCTAGCGGGAGGGGAGAGCAGTTCTTC,CASSPKTASGRGEQFF
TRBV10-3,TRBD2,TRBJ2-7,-,TGTGCCATAACTAGCGGTCGAGCCTACGAGCAGTACTTC,CAITSGRAYEQYF
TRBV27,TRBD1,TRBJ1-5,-,TGTGCCAGCAGTTTAGAGGGGGCAAGGGGTTCGCCCCAGCATTTT,CASSLEGARGSPQHF
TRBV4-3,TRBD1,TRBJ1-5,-,TGCGCCAGCAGCCACACAGGGGGCGGGCAGCCCCAGCATTTT,CASSHTGGGQPQHF
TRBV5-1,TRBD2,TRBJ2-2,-,TGCGCCAGCAGGGGAGGACTAGTTAACGGGGAGCTGTTTTTT,CASRGGLVNGELFF
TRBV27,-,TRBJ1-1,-,TGTGCCAGCAGCTCCCGAAGGGGACACCCGAACACTGAAGCTTTCTTT,CASSSRRGHPNTEAFF
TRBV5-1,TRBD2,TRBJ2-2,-,TGCGCCAGCAGCCAGGGACTAGCGGACCCGTTAGGGCTGTTTTTT,CASSQGLADPLGLFF
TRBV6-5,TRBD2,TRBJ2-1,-,TGTGCCAGCAAGAGGGGAGCGGGAACTTACAATGAGCAGTTCTTC,CASKRGAGTYNEQFF
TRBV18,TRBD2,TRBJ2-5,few,TGTGCCAGCTCACTTCTGACTAGCCGGTTCCAAGAGACCCAGTACTTC,CASSLLTSRFQETQYF
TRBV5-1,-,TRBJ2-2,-,TGCGCCAGCAGGTCTGATAACACCGGGGAGCTGTTTTTT,CASRSDNTGELFF
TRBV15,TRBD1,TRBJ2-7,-,TGTGCCACCAGCAGACTCCCGGGACAGAGCTCCTACGAGCAGTACTTC,CATSRLPGQSSYEQYF
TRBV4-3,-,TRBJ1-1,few,TGCGCCAGCAGCCAAAGAGGATATCCAACTTCGAACACTGAAGCTTTCTTT,CASSQRGYPTSNTEAFF
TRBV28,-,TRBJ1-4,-,TGTGCCAGCAGTTCCCCAGGAGGACCTAATGAAAAACTGTTTTTT,CASSSPGGPNEKLFF
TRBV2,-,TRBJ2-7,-,TGTGCCAGCAGGGACCGGGACTTCTCCTACGAGCAGTACTTC,CASRDRDFSYEQYF
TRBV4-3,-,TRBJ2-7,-,TGCGCCAGCAGCCAAAGACAGGACTCCTACGAGCAGTACTTC,CASSQRQDSYEQYF
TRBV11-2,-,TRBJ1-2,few,TGTGCCAGCAGCTTAAACTCGGGCTATGGCTACACCTTC,CASSLNSGYGYTF
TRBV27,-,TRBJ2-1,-,TGTGCCAGCAGTTTGTTCAGGTCCTACAATGAGCAGTTCTTC,CASSLFRSYNEQFF
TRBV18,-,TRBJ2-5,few,TGTGCCAGCTCACCAGGGACCAGGGGAGCAGAGACCCAGTACTTC,CASSPGTRGAETQYF
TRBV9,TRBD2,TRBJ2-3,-,TGTGCCAGCAGCGTAGGTCCTAGCGGGAGAACTAGGGATACGCAGTATTTT,CASSVGPSGRTRDTQYF
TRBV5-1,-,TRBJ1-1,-,TGCGCCAGCAGCTTGGGCTGGGCAGGAATGAACACTGAAGCTTTCTTT,CASSLGWAGMNTEAFF
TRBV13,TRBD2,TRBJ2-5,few,TGTGCCAGCAGCCCCCGGGGGAGCGGGAGAGAGACCCAGTACTTC,CASSPRGSGRETQYF
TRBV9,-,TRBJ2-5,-,TGTGCCAGCAGCGTAGGAGGAAGCGGGGAGACCCAGTACTTC,CASSVGGSGETQYF
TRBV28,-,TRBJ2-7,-,TGTGCCAGCAACCAAAGGGTTGACGAGCAGTACTTC,CASNQRVDEQYF
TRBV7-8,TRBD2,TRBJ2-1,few,TGTGCCAGCAGCACCGCTAGCGGGGCCTACAATGAGCAGTTCTTC,CASSTASGAYNEQFF
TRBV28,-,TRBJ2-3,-,TGTGCCAGCAGTTTTTATCCCCCGGAGGTCGACACAGATACGCAGTATTTT,CASSFYPPEVDTDTQYF
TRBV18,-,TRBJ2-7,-,TGTGCCAGCTCACCAGGGGATCTATACGAGCAGTACTTC,CASSPGDLYEQYF
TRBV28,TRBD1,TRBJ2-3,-,TGTGCCAGCCTCGACGTCAGGGGGCTGGGGTATACGCAGTATTTT,CASLDVRGLGYTQYF
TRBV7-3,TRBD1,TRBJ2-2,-,TGTGCCAGCAGCTTATGGGGGACAGGGGACACCGGGGAGCTGTTTTTT,CASSLWGTGDTGELFF
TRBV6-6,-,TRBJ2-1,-,TGTGCCAGCAGTTACTCGTTGCTAGCCAACAATGAGCAGTTCTTC,CASSYSLLANNEQFF
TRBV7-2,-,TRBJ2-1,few,TGTGCCAGCAGTACCGGACGCATCGATGAGCAGTTCTTC,CASSTGRIDEQFF
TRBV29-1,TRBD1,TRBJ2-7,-,TGCAGCGTTGCTGACAGGGCTTATGGGTACGAGCAGTACTTC,CSVADRAYGYEQYF
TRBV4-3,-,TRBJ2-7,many,TGCGCCAGCAGCCAAGACCCCGGGTACAGCGAGCAGTACTTC,CASSQDPGYSEQYF
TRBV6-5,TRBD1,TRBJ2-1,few,TGTGCCAGCAGTTACAGGGGGCGGGATGAGCAGTTCTTC,CASSYRGRDEQFF
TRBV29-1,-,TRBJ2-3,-,TGCAGCAATAAGCAGGGGAATACGCAGTATTTT,CSNKQGNTQYF
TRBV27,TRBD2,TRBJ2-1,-,TGTGCCAGCAGTTTACTCGCTAGCGGGAGGTACAATGAGCAGTTCTTC,CASSLLASGRYNEQFF
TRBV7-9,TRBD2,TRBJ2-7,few,TGTGCCAGCAGCTTAGCGCTAGCGGGAGACGTTGTGTACGAGCAGTACTTC,CASSLALAGDVVYEQYF
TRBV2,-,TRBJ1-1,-,TGTGCCAGCAGAGAGGGGTTGACTGAAGCTTTCTTT,CASREGLTEAFF
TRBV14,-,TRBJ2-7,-,TGTGCCAGCAGCCAAACCCACGCAGGGCCCTACGAGCAGTACTTC,CASSQTHAGPYEQYF
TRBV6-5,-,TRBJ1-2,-,TGTGCCAGCAGTTACTCGACCCTAAATGGCTACACCTTC,CASSYSTLNGYTF